One sample yielded the 5 T cell receptor beta chains listed below, sequenced in a study of blood T cell repertoires in COVID-19. Sequenced by immunoSEQ multiplex PCR; TCRdb stores in-frame clones only, minus some. The data hold 50,000 to 75,000 clones, with roughly four fifths observed a single time. The sample consisted of peripheral blood. The receptors were sampled from a human donor in a cohort sampled during active COVID-19.

This clone appeared many times. The chain joins TRBV7-2 to TRBJ1-5; D uncertain. Per germline, CDR1 SGHTA and CDR2 FQGNSA. Trimming took 5 bases from V and 7 from J, leaving 12 bases between them. The CDR3 runs 13 residues. CDR3 sequence reads: CASSPQMGQPQHF. The CDR3 nucleotides read TGTGCCAGCAGCCCCCAGATGGGCCAGCCCCAGCATTTT.

V usage is TRBV24-1 and J usage is TRBJ2-3; TRBD2 matches 8 bases. The ends lost 4 bases at V and 4 bases at J; junction bases unmatched: 12. The germline gives CDR1 KGHDR, CDR2 SFDVKD. This CDR3 has 17 residues. CDR3 residues: CATSESSGGGPPDTQYF. CDR3 DNA: TGTGCCACCAGTGAGTCTTCTGGCGGGGGGCCCCCAGATACGCAGTATTTT.

This clone was observed once. The CDR3 spells CASSLTGNGGETQYF. In DNA, the CDR3 is TGTGCCAGCAGCTTGACAGGGAACGGGGGAGAGACCCAGTACTTC. This chain uses TRBV7-2 with TRBJ2-5, with D perhaps TRBD1 (7 bases). V was shortened by 3 bases and J by 4 bases, with 15 bases between the two germline ends. The CDR3 runs 15 residues. Looked up from germline, CDR1 is SGHTA and CDR2 is FQGNSA.

V and J are TRBV3-1 (or the pseudogene TRBV3-2) and TRBJ1-2; 8 nucleotides line up with TRBD1. The germline gives CDR1 LGHDT, CDR2 YNNKEL (reference sequence). The junction had 9 bases not matched to a gene; V was cut back by 1 base and J by 8 bases. CDR3 length: 15 residues. The CDR3 protein is CASSQAADRARGYTF. The CDR3 DNA sequence: TGTGCCAGCAGCCAAGCGGCGGACAGGGCTCGGGGCTACACCTTC.

The V gene is TRBV20-1, the J gene TRBJ1-4; weak D call: TRBD1 (6 bases). Trimming removed 3 bases at V and 1 base at J, with 12 bases between. Germline-derived CDR1 and CDR2 are DFQATT and SNEGSKA (reference sequence). CDR3 length: 15 residues. The CDR3 DNA reads TGCAGTGCTAGTCACAGGGCGGAAACTAATGAAAAACTGTTTTTT. Encoded protein: CSASHRAETNEKLFF.